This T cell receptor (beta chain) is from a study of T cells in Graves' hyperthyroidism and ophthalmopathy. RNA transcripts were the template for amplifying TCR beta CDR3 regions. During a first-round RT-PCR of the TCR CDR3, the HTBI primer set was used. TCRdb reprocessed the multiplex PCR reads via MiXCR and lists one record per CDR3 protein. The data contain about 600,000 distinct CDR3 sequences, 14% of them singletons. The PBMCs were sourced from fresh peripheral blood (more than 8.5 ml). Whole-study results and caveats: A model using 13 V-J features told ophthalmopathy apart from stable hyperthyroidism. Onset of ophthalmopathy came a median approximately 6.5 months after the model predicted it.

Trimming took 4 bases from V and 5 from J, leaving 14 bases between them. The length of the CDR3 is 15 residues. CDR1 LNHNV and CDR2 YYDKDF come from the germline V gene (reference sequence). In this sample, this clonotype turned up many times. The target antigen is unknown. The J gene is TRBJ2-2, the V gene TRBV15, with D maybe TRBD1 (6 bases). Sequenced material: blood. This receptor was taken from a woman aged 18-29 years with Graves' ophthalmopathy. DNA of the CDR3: TGTGCCACCAGCACTAGACAGGTCCTGACCGGGGAGCTGTTTTTT. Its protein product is CATSTRQVLTGELFF.